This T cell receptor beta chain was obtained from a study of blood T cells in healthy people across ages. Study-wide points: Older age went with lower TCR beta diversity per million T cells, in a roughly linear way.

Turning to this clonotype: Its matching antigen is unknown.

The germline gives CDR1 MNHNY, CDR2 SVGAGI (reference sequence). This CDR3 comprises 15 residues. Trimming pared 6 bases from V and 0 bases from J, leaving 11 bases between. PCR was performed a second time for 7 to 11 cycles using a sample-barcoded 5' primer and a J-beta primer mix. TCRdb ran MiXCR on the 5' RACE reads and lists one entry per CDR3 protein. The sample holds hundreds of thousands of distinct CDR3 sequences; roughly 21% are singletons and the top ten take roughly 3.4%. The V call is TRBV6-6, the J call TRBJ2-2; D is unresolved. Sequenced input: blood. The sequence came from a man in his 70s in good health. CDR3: CASSPPVANTGELFF. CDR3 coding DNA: TGTGCCAGCAGCCCCCCGGTAGCGAACACCGGGGAGCTGTTTTTT.